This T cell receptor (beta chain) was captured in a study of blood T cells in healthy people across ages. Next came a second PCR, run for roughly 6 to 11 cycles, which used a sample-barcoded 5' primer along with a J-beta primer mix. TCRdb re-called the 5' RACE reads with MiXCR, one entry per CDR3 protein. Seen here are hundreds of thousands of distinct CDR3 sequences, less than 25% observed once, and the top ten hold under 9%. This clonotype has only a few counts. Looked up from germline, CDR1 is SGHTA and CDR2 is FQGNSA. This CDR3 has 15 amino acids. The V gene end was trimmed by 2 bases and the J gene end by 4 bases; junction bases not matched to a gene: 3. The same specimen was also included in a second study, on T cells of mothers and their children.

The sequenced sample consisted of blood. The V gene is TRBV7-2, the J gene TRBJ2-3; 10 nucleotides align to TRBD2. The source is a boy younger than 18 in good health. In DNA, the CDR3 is TGTGCCAGCAGCTTATCCGGGACTAGCGCAGATACGCAGTATTTT. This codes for CASSLSGTSADTQYF.